The 21 T cell receptor beta chains in this list originate from one sample, sequenced in a study of CD8 T cells in Susac syndrome (dated by TCRdb to about 2019). The library was generated by the immunoSEQ multiplex PCR assay. RNA was extracted using the RNeasy kit, and roughly 0.5 to 1 microgram was reverse transcribed with random hexamers. Using fastp trimming at Q25 and MiXCR clonotype assembly, TCRdb reanalyzed the public sequencing data and kept in-frame beta chains. CDR3 protein sequences are deduplicated, and each keeps its most common genes and DNA. This sample is represented by some 400,000 distinct CDR3 sequences; approximately 85% of them were singletons. Approximately 0.11% of the sample belongs to the ten largest clones. Source material: CD8+ T cells from PBMCs. The receptors come from a human donor with multiple sclerosis.

This sequence joins TRBV7-9 and TRBJ2-4; TRBD1 matches at 8 bases. J was trimmed by 3 bases and V by 4 bases; bases with no gene match: 5. The CDR3 has 15 amino acids. Germline V lookup: CDR1 SEHNR, CDR2 FQNEAQ (reference sequence). CDR3 sequence reads: CASSSQGAYKNIQYF. CDR3 DNA: TGTGCCAGCAGCTCCCAGGGGGCTTACAAAAACATTCAGTACTTC.

The sample holds a few counts of this clonotype. V gene TRBV6-5 combines with J gene TRBJ2-7, with TRBD2 identical over 9 bases. CDR3 length equals 15 residues. Germline V gives CDR1 MNHEY, CDR2 SVGAGI. V dropped 5 bases and J dropped 2; count of bases not matched to a gene: 7. Written as DNA, the CDR3 is TGTGCCAGCAGTCTACCGGGACTAGCTCCCTACGAGCAGTACTTC. Amino acid sequence: CASSLPGLAPYEQYF.

The V gene is TRBV30, the J gene TRBJ1-4, with D uncertain. The length of the CDR3 is 14 residues. Germline loops: CDR1 GTSNPN, CDR2 SVGIG (reference sequence). V was shortened by 4 bases and J by 0 bases, with 9 bases between the two germline ends. CDR3 amino acids: CAWTSPATNEKLFF. The CDR3 nucleotides read TGTGCCTGGACCTCCCCCGCAACTAATGAAAAACTGTTTTTT.

CDR3 residues: CASSEYVGGPNTGELFF. For the CDR3, the DNA is TGTGCCAGCAGTGAATATGTGGGGGGACCCAACACCGGGGAGCTGTTTTTT. The rearrangement links TRBV25-1 to TRBJ2-2, with TRBD2 as a possible D gene (6 bases). This CDR3 contains 17 residues. Germline values: CDR1 MGHDK, CDR2 SYGVNS. Trimming stripped 0 bases from V and 2 bases from J, with 13 bases between.

The chain recombines TRBV20-1 with TRBJ2-5; D is perhaps TRBD1 (5 bases). Germline V gene data show CDR1 as DFQATT and CDR2 as SNEGSKA (reference sequence). V lost 0 bases to trimming and J lost 5 bases, with 19 bases between them. The CDR3 is 16 amino acids. CDR3 protein: CSARDIQDTLMETQYF. The CDR3 DNA is TGCAGTGCTAGAGATATACAGGACACCCTTATGGAGACCCAGTACTTC.

The chain combines TRBV7-9 with TRBJ1-2; tentative D call: TRBD1 (5 bases). V dropped 5 bases and J dropped 5 bases, with 24 bases sitting between them. The germline V gene has CDR1 SEHNR and CDR2 FQNEAQ (reference sequence). The CDR3 spans 17 residues. Here the CDR3 DNA reads TGTGCCAGCAGCCCCATTGGGGAGGGGATAATCATGTATGGCTACACCTTC. This gives the protein CASSPIGEGIIMYGYTF.

The chain combines TRBV29-1 with TRBJ1-2; D call uncertain. The CDR3 sequence is 12 residues long. The V and J ends lost 3 bases and 4 bases respectively, with 9 bases between them. CDR1 is SQVTM, CDR2 ANQGSEA, per germline. DNA of the CDR3: TGCAGCGTTGAGGGGATGGCCTATGGCTACACCTTC. Residues: CSVEGMAYGYTF. The full variable domain, with the rest looked up from reference TRBV29-1 and TRBJ1-2, is SAVISQKPSRDICQRGTSLTIQCQVDSQVTMMFWYRQQPGQSLTLIATANQGSEATYESGFVIDKFPISRPNLTFSTLTVSNMSPEDSSIYLCSVEGMAYGYTFGSGTRLTVV.

Only a few counts were recorded for this clonotype. The chain is built from TRBV6-5 and TRBJ1-5; D is undetermined. This CDR3 contains 12 residues. Germline V CDR1 and CDR2: MNHEY, SVGAGI. Trimming removed 7 bases at V and 2 bases at J, with 6 bases between. For the CDR3, the DNA is TGTGCCAGCAAGTCAGGCAATCAGCCCCAGCATTTT. Translated, it gives CASKSGNQPQHF.

This chain uses TRBV4-1 with TRBJ1-1; maybe TRBD1 (6 bases). Trimming cost V 0 bases and J 7 bases, with 12 bases left between them. There are 14 residues in the CDR3. Germline loops: CDR1 MGHRA, CDR2 YSYEKL. As DNA, the CDR3 is TGCGCCAGCAGCCAAGACCCCGGACAGAGTGAAGCTTTCTTT. This encodes CASSQDPGQSEAFF.

The table lists this clonotype with a few counts. V and J are TRBV5-8 and TRBJ1-5; possible D gene TRBD1, 6 bases. Germline assignment: CDR1 SGHTS and CDR2 YDEGEE. Trimming took 0 bases from V and 7 from J, leaving 11 bases between them. This CDR3 is built from 14 residues. The CDR3 coding sequence is TGTGCCAGCAGCTTGGTGTCAGGGGAACAGCCCCAGCATTTT. The encoded protein is CASSLVSGEQPQHF.

The J gene is TRBJ2-1, the V gene TRBV28; TRBD1 matches at 7 bases. The germline V gene has CDR1 MDHEN and CDR2 SYDVKM. The CDR3 is 15 amino acids. The junction had 2 bases not matched to a gene; V was cut back by 0 bases and J by 3 bases. In DNA form, the CDR3 reads TGTGCCAGCAGTTTATGGGACAGGAACTACAATGAGCAGTTCTTC. Its protein product is CASSLWDRNYNEQFF. Drawing the rest from reference TRBV28 and TRBJ2-1, the complete variable domain is DVKVTQSSRYLVKRTGEKVFLECVQDMDHENMFWYRQDPGLGLRLIYFSYDVKMKEKGDIPEGYSVSREKKERFSLILESASTNQTSMYLCASSLWDRNYNEQFFGPGTRLTVL.

The chain combines TRBV9 with TRBJ2-3, with D tentatively TRBD1 (5 bases). Trimming pared 4 bases from V and 5 bases from J, leaving 17 bases between. Per the germline V gene, CDR1 is SGDLS and CDR2 is YYNGEE. CDR3 size: 15 residues. CDR3 amino acids: CASSKVGSQGDTQYF. The CDR3, as DNA: TGTGCCAGCAGCAAAGTAGGTAGCCAGGGAGATACGCAGTATTTT.

The chain employs TRBV7-9 and TRBJ2-5; 8 bases fit TRBD2. Trimming removed 2 bases from V and 11 bases from J; junction bases left unmatched: 13. The CDR3 runs to 15 residues. Germline assignment: CDR1 SEHNR and CDR2 FQNEAQ (reference sequence). The CDR3 spells CASSLNDLAGRLQYF. For the CDR3, the DNA is TGTGCCAGCAGCTTAAATGATTTAGCGGGACGACTTCAGTACTTC.

The chain's CDR3 is CASSLLLAENTGELFF. The CDR3, as DNA: TGTGCCAGCAGTTTATTACTAGCGGAGAACACCGGGGAGCTGTTTTTT. This chain uses TRBV27 with TRBJ2-2; TRBD2 aligns across 8 bases. The CDR3 has 16 residues. Per the germline V gene, CDR1 is MNHEY and CDR2 is SMNVEV (reference sequence). V lost 1 base and J lost 1; bases outside the gene matches: 2.

This chain uses TRBV15 with TRBJ1-1; D not resolved. The CDR3 runs to 15 residues. CDR1 and CDR2 from the germline V gene are LNHNV and YYDKDF (reference sequence). V lost 0 bases and J lost 5, with 13 bases in between. The DNA of the CDR3 is TGTGCCACCAGCAGAGATCCCGTCATCACGACTGAAGCTTTCTTT. This codes for CATSRDPVITTEAFF.

The chain has TRBV11-2 and TRBJ2-7; 11 bases fit TRBD2. Germline values: CDR1 SGHAT, CDR2 FQNNGV. Losses at the gene ends were 5 bases for V and 0 bases for J; bases not matched to a gene: 9. The CDR3 runs 17 residues. The CDR3 spells CASSGTGTSGLSYEQYF. The CDR3 DNA is TGTGCCAGCAGCGGGACCGGGACTAGCGGACTCTCCTACGAGCAGTACTTC.

This chain connects TRBV27 to TRBJ2-1; 7 bases map to TRBD2. The germline V gene has CDR1 MNHEY and CDR2 SMNVEV (reference sequence). V lost 7 bases, J lost 7 bases, and 16 bases stayed unmatched. The length of the CDR3 is 16 residues. In DNA form, the CDR3 reads TGTGCCAGCACCAACCTGGGGGGGGAGGGCCGGAATGAGCAGTTCTTC. Protein sequence: CASTNLGGEGRNEQFF.

The chain has TRBV4-1 and TRBJ1-1, with no clear D. Germline V CDR1 and CDR2: MGHRA, YSYEKL. Trimming removed 0 bases from V and 5 bases from J, with 19 bases in between. This CDR3 spans 17 amino acids. The CDR3 DNA reads TGCGCCAGCAGCCAAGACGTCCCGCCCCCCCCGGGTACTGAAGCTTTCTTT. It encodes CASSQDVPPPPGTEAFF.

The chain combines TRBV5-1 with TRBJ2-7; D perhaps matches TRBD2 (5 bases). CDR1 is SGHRS and CDR2 is YFSETQ in the germline V gene. Trimming left V 2 bases short and J 7 bases short, with 13 bases between. The CDR3 loop spans 13 amino acids. CDR3 in DNA: TGCGCCAGCAGCTTTCCGGGGTCGAGGGAGCAGTACTTC. It translates to CASSFPGSREQYF.

This clonotype was detected only a few times. This rearrangement joins TRBV11-2 to TRBJ1-4, with 12 bases identical to TRBD1. Trimming removed 5 bases from V and 8 bases from J; junction bases left unmatched: 3. Germline values: CDR1 SGHAT, CDR2 FQNNGV. This CDR3 has 14 residues. The CDR3 DNA is TGTGCCAGCAGCATGGGACAGGGGGCAGAAAAACTGTTTTTT. Translated, it gives CASSMGQGAEKLFF.

This clonotype has only a few counts. This chain joins TRBV6-1 and TRBJ1-1; D is unresolved. V lost 6 bases, J lost 1 base, and 12 bases lay in between. The CDR3 totals 14 residues. CDR1 is MNHNS and CDR2 is SASEGT in the germline V gene. The CDR3 reads CASRRTTENTEAFF. The CDR3 DNA reads TGTGCCAGCAGGCGTACCACAGAGAACACTGAAGCTTTCTTT.